The 23 T cell receptor beta chains below come from one sample, sequenced in a study of blood T cell repertoires in COVID-19. Repertoires were generated with immunoSEQ multiplex PCR, while TCRdb's copy carries only in-frame clones and drops some. The data show tens of thousands of clones, more than 85% seen once. The sample taken for sequencing was peripheral blood. These receptors came from a man aged 55 to 70 with acute or convalescent COVID-19.

The sample holds one count of this clone. The V and J genes are TRBV19 and TRBJ1-1, with 7 bases lining up with TRBD1. J gave up 5 bases and V 5 bases, and 8 bases lay outside the gene matches. The CDR3 length is 14 residues. Germline V CDR1 and CDR2: LNHDA, SQIVND (reference sequence). CDR3: CASSLRQGRTEAFF. CDR3 in DNA: TGTGCCAGTAGTTTAAGACAGGGAAGGACTGAAGCTTTCTTT.

The chain employs TRBV9 and TRBJ1-1; 7 nucleotides line up with TRBD1. Germline CDR1 is SGDLS and CDR2 is YYNGEE. Losses at the gene ends were 0 bases for V and 1 base for J; bases not matched to a gene: 6. The CDR3 is 16 amino acids. The CDR3 protein is CASSVEAGGANTEAFF. CDR3 DNA: TGTGCCAGCAGCGTAGAGGCAGGGGGTGCGAACACTGAAGCTTTCTTT.

The V call is TRBV4-2, the J call TRBJ2-3; TRBD1 matches 12 bases. Germline CDR1 and CDR2: LGHNA and YNFKEQ. Losses at the gene ends were 5 bases for V and 3 bases for J; bases not matched to a gene: 6. The CDR3 has 16 amino acids. CDR3 nucleotides: TGTGCCAGCAGCGTCCGGGACAGGGGGCGAACAGATACGCAGTATTTT. Protein sequence: CASSVRDRGRTDTQYF.

This chain links TRBV5-1 with TRBJ2-1; 8 nucleotides line up with TRBD1. The length of the CDR3 is 15 residues. V was clipped by 0 bases and J by 8 bases; unmatched bases: 7. The germline gives CDR1 SGHRS, CDR2 YFSETQ. CDR3 nucleotide sequence: TGCGCCAGCAGCTTGGTTGGCAGGGGGCGGGATGAGCAGTTCTTC. Residues: CASSLVGRGRDEQFF. The variable domain in full, with the rest retrieved from reference TRBV5-1 and TRBJ2-1, is KAGVTQTPRYLIKTRGQQVTLSCSPISGHRSVSWYQQTPGQGLQFLFEYFSETQRNKGNFPGRFSGRQFSNSRSEMNVSTLELGDSALYLCASSLVGRGRDEQFFGPGTRLTVL.

The chain links TRBV5-1 to TRBJ2-5; D perhaps matches TRBD1 (6 bases). The V gene lost 0 bases and the J gene lost 2 bases, with 8 bases spanning the gap. Germline CDR1 reads SGHRS; CDR2 reads YFSETQ. This CDR3 has 14 residues. CDR3 in amino acids: CASSLAGQQETQYF. In DNA form, the CDR3 reads TGCGCCAGCAGCTTGGCGGGACAACAAGAGACCCAGTACTTC.

The chain combines TRBV9 with TRBJ1-1; unclear D gene. This CDR3 contains 13 residues. V was trimmed by 0 bases and J by 1 base, leaving 4 bases between them. Per germline, CDR1 SGDLS and CDR2 YYNGEE. The chain's CDR3 is CASSVAQNTEAFF. The CDR3 nucleotides read TGTGCCAGCAGCGTAGCCCAGAACACTGAAGCTTTCTTT.

The chain carries TRBV9 and TRBJ2-2; 10 bases fit TRBD2. After removal of 4 bases from V and 4 bases from J, the junction contained 7 bases not matched to a gene. The CDR3 has 16 residues. Per germline, CDR1 SGDLS and CDR2 YYNGEE. CDR3 amino acids: CASSFLAGDGTGELFF. Here the CDR3 DNA reads TGTGCCAGCAGCTTCCTAGCGGGAGATGGCACCGGGGAGCTGTTTTTT.

J is TRBJ1-2 and V is TRBV4-3; D remains ambiguous. Trimming removed 0 bases at V and 5 bases at J, with 16 bases between. Germline lookup yields CDR1 LGHNA and CDR2 YSLEER. This CDR3 is 16 amino acids long. The CDR3 DNA sequence: TGCGCCAGCAGCCAAGAGTCAGCCAGCCTAGTATATGGCTACACCTTC. It encodes CASSQESASLVYGYTF.

The V call is TRBV29-1, the J call TRBJ2-2; maybe TRBD2 (6 bases). Germline CDR1 and CDR2: SQVTM and ANQGSEA. The CDR3 consists of 14 residues. The V end lost 4 bases, the J end lost 0 bases, and 9 bases lay between the germline ends. Here the CDR3 reads CSVGQRANTGELFF. The CDR3 DNA sequence: TGCAGCGTTGGGCAGCGGGCGAACACCGGGGAGCTGTTTTTT.

This chain uses TRBV6-5 with TRBJ1-3; 8 nucleotides align to TRBD1. From germline, CDR1 is MNHEY and CDR2 SVGAGI. V gave up 5 bases and J gave up 4 bases; unmatched junction bases: 7. The CDR3 totals 15 residues. This CDR3 reads CASSPGQGVGNTIYF. CDR3 DNA sequence: TGTGCCAGCAGTCCCGGACAGGGTGTAGGAAACACCATATATTTT.

J is TRBJ1-2 and V is TRBV5-1; D not resolved. Germline V gene data show CDR1 as SGHRS and CDR2 as YFSETQ. The CDR3 has 13 residues. V lost 0 bases to trimming and J lost 8 bases, with 11 bases between them. The CDR3 bases are TGCGCCAGCAGCTTGGCACAGCAGATGGGCTACACCTTC. Amino acid sequence: CASSLAQQMGYTF. The variable domain in full, completed from reference TRBV5-1 and TRBJ1-2, reads KAGVTQTPRYLIKTRGQQVTLSCSPISGHRSVSWYQQTPGQGLQFLFEYFSETQRNKGNFPGRFSGRQFSNSRSEMNVSTLELGDSALYLCASSLAQQMGYTFGSGTRLTVV.

The chain recombines TRBV19 with TRBJ1-1; no definite D call. Per germline, CDR1 LNHDA and CDR2 SQIVND (reference sequence). This CDR3 region has 13 residues. V lost 5 bases, J lost 0 bases, and 7 bases lay in between. The CDR3 spells CASSVRLNTEAFF. The CDR3 region has the DNA TGTGCCAGTAGTGTCCGTTTGAACACTGAAGCTTTCTTT. Full variable domain (outside the CDR3, taken from reference TRBV19 and TRBJ1-1): DGGITQSPKYLFRKEGQNVTLSCEQNLNHDAMYWYRQDPGQGLRLIYYSQIVNDFQKGDIAEGYSVSREKKESFPLTVTSAQKNPTAFYLCASSVRLNTEAFFGQGTRLTVV.

CDR3 sequence: CASSLASTGAPRNTIYF. The CDR3 region has the DNA TGTGCCAGCAGCTTAGCAAGCACAGGGGCTCCACGAAACACCATATATTTT. This chain connects TRBV7-8 to TRBJ1-3; 7 positions match TRBD1. The germline CDR1 and CDR2 sequences are SGHVS and FQNEAQ. The CDR3 is 17 amino acids. V lost 0 bases, J lost 5 bases, and 10 bases stayed unmatched.

The rearrangement uses TRBV29-1 and TRBJ2-1, with D maybe TRBD2 (5 bases). V was clipped by 4 bases and J by 12 bases, with 13 bases between them. The CDR3 totals 11 residues. Germline assignment: CDR1 SQVTM and CDR2 ANQGSEA. DNA for the CDR3: TGCAGCGTTGTTGACCCCGGAGGGCAGTTCTTC. Its protein is CSVVDPGGQFF.

The V call is TRBV5-1, the J call TRBJ1-2; 7 positions agree with TRBD1. V was pared by 2 bases and J by 3 bases, with 4 bases of the junction left unmatched. The CDR3 covers 14 residues. Germline CDR1 reads SGHRS; CDR2 reads YFSETQ. The CDR3 coding sequence is TGCGCCAGCAGCTTAGGAACAGGGGACTATGGCTACACCTTC. It encodes CASSLGTGDYGYTF.

This rearrangement joins TRBV9 to TRBJ1-2; the D gene is possibly TRBD1 (5 bases). V was cut by 3 bases and J by 8 bases, with 23 bases left in between. The CDR3 is made up of 16 amino acids. Looked up from germline, CDR1 is SGDLS and CDR2 is YYNGEE. This chain's CDR3 is CASSGGGGGLQWGYTF. DNA of the CDR3: TGTGCCAGCAGCGGCGGGGGAGGCGGACTCCAATGGGGCTACACCTTC. The complete variable domain, with remaining parts taken from reference TRBV9 and TRBJ1-2, reads DSGVTQTPKHLITATGQRVTLRCSPRSGDLSVYWYQQSLDQGLQFLIQYYNGEERAKGNILERFSAQQFPDLHSELNLSSLELGDSALYFCASSGGGGGLQWGYTFGSGTRLTVV.

The chain combines TRBV18 with TRBJ2-5; unclear D gene. The CDR3 contains 12 residues. Germline-derived CDR1 and CDR2 are KGHSH and LQKENI. V shed 6 bases and J shed 5 bases, with 10 bases lying between them. The CDR3 DNA reads as TGTGCCAGCTCCCCCTCTCGGGAGACCCAGTACTTC. Protein: CASSPSRETQYF.

This clone appeared a few times. This rearrangement joins TRBV25-1 to TRBJ1-3, with D unclear. This CDR3 contains 14 residues. Between the trimmed V and J ends, which lost 2 bases and 1 base, there was a span of 6 bases. Germline V gene sequence: CDR1 MGHDK, CDR2 SYGVNS. CDR3 protein: CASSETASGNTIYF. Here the CDR3 DNA reads TGTGCCAGCAGTGAAACAGCTTCTGGAAACACCATATATTTT.

The chain uses TRBV18 and TRBJ2-1; 8 bases match TRBD2. V was pared by 3 bases and J by 8 bases, with 9 bases of the junction left unmatched. Germline V gives CDR1 KGHSH, CDR2 LQKENI. The CDR3 is 15 residues long. The CDR3 region has the DNA TGTGCCAGCTCACCGGGGACTAGTTTTGAGGATGAGCAGTTCTTC. Its translation is CASSPGTSFEDEQFF. The entire variable domain, with the rest obtained from reference TRBV18 and TRBJ2-1, is as follows: NAGVMQNPRHLVRRRGQEARLRCSPMKGHSHVYWYRQLPEEGLKFMVYLQKENIIDESGMPKERFSAEFPKEGPSILRIQQVVRGDSAAYFCASSPGTSFEDEQFFGPGTRLTVL.

The V call is TRBV9, the J call TRBJ1-5, with D maybe TRBD1 (5 bases). The CDR3 consists of 14 residues. Trimming removed 6 bases at V and 5 bases at J, with 15 bases between. CDR1 is SGDLS and CDR2 is YYNGEE in the germline V gene. CDR3 bases: TGTGCCAGCAATGGAGGGGAGTCCGATCAGCCCCAGCATTTT. Amino acid sequence: CASNGGESDQPQHF.

V is TRBV10-3 and J is TRBJ2-2; 9 bases match TRBD1. The junction had 2 bases not matched to a gene; V was cut back by 3 bases and J by 0 bases. The germline CDR1 and CDR2 sequences are ENHRY and SYGVKD. This CDR3 has 16 residues. CDR3 in amino acids: CAISDTGGANTGELFF. For the CDR3, the DNA is TGTGCCATCAGTGACACAGGGGGCGCGAACACCGGGGAGCTGTTTTTT.

J is TRBJ2-2 and V is TRBV19; perhaps TRBD2 as D (6 bases). V lost 3 bases and J 1 base, leaving 12 bases between the germline ends. The CDR3 has 16 amino acids. Germline values: CDR1 LNHDA, CDR2 SQIVND (reference sequence). CDR3 amino acids: CASSMGGWENTGELFF. CDR3 sequence (DNA): TGTGCCAGTAGTATGGGGGGATGGGAGAACACCGGGGAGCTGTTTTTT. The full variable domain, rest sourced from reference TRBV19 and TRBJ2-2, is DGGITQSPKYLFRKEGQNVTLSCEQNLNHDAMYWYRQDPGQGLRLIYYSQIVNDFQKGDIAEGYSVSREKKESFPLTVTSAQKNPTAFYLCASSMGGWENTGELFFGEGSRLTVL.

The chain is built from TRBV27 and TRBJ2-1; 13 nucleotides agree with TRBD2. Trimming at V came to 5 bases and at J to 0 bases, leaving 1 base not matched to a gene. CDR3 length equals 16 residues. CDR1 MNHEY and CDR2 SMNVEV come from the germline V gene (reference sequence). The CDR3 bases are TGTGCCAGCAGTAGGACTAGCGGGAGCTCCTACAATGAGCAGTTCTTC. This translates into CASSRTSGSSYNEQFF.